This TCR beta chain was retrieved from a study of CD8+ T cells in alopecia areata. V was shortened by 3 bases and J by 0 bases, with 13 bases between the two germline ends. The germline V gene encodes CDR1 SGDLS and CDR2 YYNGEE. This CDR3 has 15 residues. This clone was seen once. Antigen: not known. Treatment denoted: oral pan-JAK inhibitor, 5-10 mg twice daily. Notes on the study in general: Under tofacitinib, numerous expanded lesional clonotypes remained detectable in scalp and blood. Possibly because of HLA-related factors, TCR sharing was less clear across patients than in mice.

cDNA reverse transcribed from extracted RNA served as the sequencing template. Here immunoSEQ multiplex PCR was the method, and the copy in TCRdb shows in-frame clones only, minus some. The table has 35,000 to 45,000 clones, roughly 92% seen once. The rearrangement uses TRBV9 and TRBJ2-7; tentative D call: TRBD1 (5 bases). The sample in question was CD8+ T cells sorted from blood, obtained at week 24, from a patient treated with tofacitinib. The sequence was collected from a human donor with alopecia areata. The CDR3: CASSATGEPSYEQYF. The CDR3 DNA reads TGTGCCAGCAGCGCTACAGGCGAGCCCTCCTACGAGCAGTACTTC.